This TCR beta chain was identified in a study of cytomegalovirus exposure and HLA in healthy donors. The CDR3 has 16 amino acids. The PCR had 60 Vbeta and 13 Jbeta primers. The repertoire was sequenced with immunoSEQ multiplex PCR; TCRdb's copy has only in-frame clones and lacks some. The sample holds under 250,000 clones; 79% are singletons and the top ten take 4.4%. This receptor was identified in a woman in her 30s in good health and CMV-seropositive. This chain connects TRBV1 to TRBJ2-7; TRBD2, the D gene given by the table, was not confirmed from the DNA. TRBV1 is tagged as a pseudogene. The specimen was PBMCs. The CDR3 loop is CTSRQLPGPPNYEQYF. The CDR3, as DNA: TGCACCAGCAGACAACTTCCGGGTCCCCCAAACTACGAGCAGTACTTC.